These 24 T cell receptor beta chains originate from one sample sequenced in a study of cytomegalovirus exposure and HLA in healthy donors. Use of 60 Vbeta and 13 Jbeta primers characterized the PCR. Here immunoSEQ multiplex PCR was the method, and the copy in TCRdb shows in-frame clones only, minus some. The table has around 100,000 clones, about 77% seen once. The specimen was PBMCs. The receptors here all came from a woman aged 18-29 years in good health and CMV-seropositive.

This chain uses TRBV6-5 with TRBJ1-5, with D possibly being TRBD1 (6 bases). Trimming removed 8 bases from V and 3 bases from J, with 11 bases in between. CDR1 and CDR2 from the germline V gene are MNHEY and SVGAGI. CDR3 length: 13 amino acids. CDR3 coding DNA: TGTGCCAGCCGGGGACAAACCAATCAGCCCCAGCATTTT. This sequence encodes CASRGQTNQPQHF.

This clone was observed a few times. The J gene is TRBJ1-2, the V gene TRBV6-1, with D tentatively TRBD1 (6 bases). Trimming cost V 2 bases and J 4 bases, with 8 bases left between them. Germline assignment: CDR1 MNHNS and CDR2 SASEGT. The CDR3 sequence is 13 residues long. CDR3 protein: CASSESDSYGYTF. The CDR3 coding sequence is TGTGCCAGCAGTGAATCGGACAGCTATGGCTACACCTTC.

This clone was picked up one time. The rearrangement uses TRBV19 and TRBJ1-2; 9 bases match TRBD1. Per germline, CDR1 LNHDA and CDR2 SQIVND (reference sequence). V lost 5 bases, J lost 0 bases, and 1 base stayed unmatched. The CDR3 has 14 amino acids. CDR3 DNA: TGTGCCAGTAGTTGGACAGGGGCTAACTATGGCTACACCTTC. Its translation: CASSWTGANYGYTF.

This sequence joins TRBV6-5 and TRBJ2-2, with 8 bases that match TRBD2. Germline V gene sequence: CDR1 MNHEY, CDR2 SVGAGI. The CDR3 sequence is 15 residues long. V lost 2 bases to trimming and J lost 5 bases; unmatched junction nucleotides: 4. As DNA, the CDR3 is TGTGCCAGCAGTTACATCTCTAGCGGGACCGGGGAGCTGTTTTTT. It translates to CASSYISSGTGELFF.

This clone has more than one count but fewer than ten. The chain couples TRBV4-2 to TRBJ2-5; 7 bases are a match to TRBD2. Germline V gene sequence: CDR1 LGHNA, CDR2 YNFKEQ. Losses at the gene ends were 3 bases for V and 2 bases for J; bases not matched to a gene: 9. This CDR3 region has 16 residues. For the CDR3, the DNA is TGTGCCAGCAGCCACGCCTGGGGCGGGGGACAAGAGACCCAGTACTTC. This codes for CASSHAWGGGQETQYF.

This rearrangement joins TRBV11-2 to TRBJ2-1; D is ambiguous. CDR1 is SGHAT, CDR2 FQNNGV, per germline. This CDR3 comprises 13 residues. Trimming removed 1 base from V and 6 bases from J, with 7 bases in between. CDR3 residues: CASSLGYSNEQFF. CDR3 in DNA: TGTGCCAGCAGCTTAGGATACAGCAATGAGCAGTTCTTC. The full variable domain, its missing parts supplied by reference TRBV11-2 and TRBJ2-1, is EAGVAQSPRYKIIEKRQSVAFWCNPISGHATLYWYQQILGQGPKLLIQFQNNGVVDDSQLPKDRFSAERLKGVDSTLKIQPAKLEDSAVYLCASSLGYSNEQFFGPGTRLTVL.

This chain joins TRBV19 and TRBJ2-3; possibly TRBD1 for D (5 bases). The germline V gene encodes CDR1 LNHDA and CDR2 SQIVND (reference sequence). CDR3 length: 18 amino acids. The V and J ends lost 4 bases and 1 base respectively, with 21 bases between them. For the CDR3, the DNA is TGTGCCAGTAGTAAGACAGCCACAAGGTCCCAAGGCACAGATACGCAGTATTTT. Protein product: CASSKTATRSQGTDTQYF.

The V call is TRBV25-1, the J call TRBJ1-2; 8 nucleotides agree with TRBD1. The CDR3 is 14 amino acids. The germline CDR1 and CDR2 sequences are MGHDK and SYGVNS. Losses at the gene ends were 5 bases for V and 7 bases for J; bases not matched to a gene: 9. The CDR3 loop reads CASSPSTGASGYTF. The CDR3, as DNA: TGTGCCAGCAGTCCTTCGACAGGGGCGAGTGGCTACACCTTC.

The rearrangement joins TRBV7-9 to TRBJ2-3, with D possibly being TRBD2 (6 bases). The CDR3 runs to 13 residues. Germline V gene data show CDR1 as SEHNR and CDR2 as FQNEAQ (reference sequence). V gave up 1 base and J gave up 4 bases, with 6 bases separating them. As DNA, the CDR3 is TGTGCCAGCAGCTTAGGACTAGCAGATACGCAGTATTTT. Translating gives CASSLGLADTQYF.

The V gene is TRBV27, the J gene TRBJ2-7; maybe TRBD2 (6 bases). The V end was cut by 8 bases, the J end by 3 bases, with 20 bases between. Germline CDR1 MNHEY, CDR2 SMNVEV (reference sequence). The CDR3 runs to 15 residues. CDR3 sequence reads: CASRRGWDNVYEQYF. The CDR3 DNA reads as TGTGCCAGCCGGAGGGGTTGGGATAACGTCTACGAGCAGTACTTC.

This clone was seen only once. The chain recombines TRBV29-1 with TRBJ2-7; 7 positions agree with TRBD1. Per germline, CDR1 SQVTM and CDR2 ANQGSEA. The CDR3 is made up of 15 amino acids. V lost 0 bases and J lost 3; bases outside the gene matches: 8. The CDR3, as DNA: TGCAGCGTTGAAGATCTTCAGGGACAGAACTACGAGCAGTACTTC. Protein product: CSVEDLQGQNYEQYF.

The genes are TRBV27 and TRBJ1-1, with no clear D. The CDR3 covers 13 residues. Trimming removed 1 base from V and 0 bases from J, with 3 bases in between. The V gene's germline CDR1 is MNHEY and CDR2 SMNVEV (reference sequence). This CDR3 reads CASSLWLNTEAFF. The CDR3, as DNA: TGTGCCAGCAGTTTATGGCTGAACACTGAAGCTTTCTTT.

The chain carries TRBV5-1 and TRBJ1-2; a possible D gene is TRBD1 (5 bases). CDR1 and CDR2 (germline): SGHRS, YFSETQ. Trimming removed 0 bases from V and 7 bases from J, with 13 bases in between. The CDR3 consists of 14 residues. The CDR3 DNA is TGCGCCAGCAGCTTGGGACAGACAGTATCTGGCTACACCTTC. Protein sequence: CASSLGQTVSGYTF.

The rearrangement links TRBV15 to TRBJ2-7, with 9 bases that match TRBD1. CDR1 LNHNV and CDR2 YYDKDF come from the germline V gene (reference sequence). After removal of 8 bases from V and 7 bases from J, the junction contained 9 bases not matched to a gene. The CDR3 length is 13 residues. The CDR3 here is CATSNRGLGEQYF. The CDR3 DNA follows: TGTGCCACCTCCAACAGGGGGCTGGGTGAGCAGTACTTC. Complete variable domain (other parts from reference TRBV15 and TRBJ2-7): DAMVIQNPRYQVTQFGKPVTLSCSQTLNHNVMYWYQQKSSQAPKLLFHYYDKDFNNEADTPDNFQSRRPNTSFCFLDIRSPGLGDTAMYLCATSNRGLGEQYFGPGTRLTVT.

The chain joins TRBV15 to TRBJ1-3, with unresolved D. Germline loops: CDR1 LNHNV, CDR2 YYDKDF (reference sequence). This CDR3 spans 16 amino acids. The germline V and J ends were trimmed by 5 bases and 0 bases, with 14 bases remaining between them. This chain's CDR3 is CATSPSRFGSGNTIYF. DNA of the CDR3: TGTGCCACCAGCCCCTCGAGGTTTGGCTCTGGAAACACCATATATTTT.

The J gene is TRBJ2-7, the V gene TRBV10-3, with TRBD2 matching over 14 bases. The germline V gene encodes CDR1 ENHRY and CDR2 SYGVKD. V shed 7 bases and J 2 bases; nucleotides not matched to a gene: 4. The CDR3 has 15 amino acids. CDR3 residues: CAITGTSGSTYEQYF. Here the CDR3 DNA reads TGTGCCATCACAGGGACTAGCGGGAGTACCTACGAGCAGTACTTC.

V usage is TRBV6-5 and J usage is TRBJ2-7, with 7 bases fitting TRBD2. This CDR3 region has 14 residues. Germline CDR1 is MNHEY and CDR2 is SVGAGI. With 5 bases clipped from V and 3 bases from J, the junction kept 7 bases outside the gene matches. The CDR3 loop reads CASSQRGGLYEQYF. As DNA, the CDR3 is TGTGCCAGCAGTCAGCGGGGCGGACTCTACGAGCAGTACTTC.

The rearrangement links TRBV7-2 to TRBJ2-1; 11 bases fit TRBD2. V trimming: 3 bases; J trimming: 6 bases; junction bases outside the gene matches: 4. The CDR3 extends over 15 amino acids. The germline gives CDR1 SGHTA, CDR2 FQGNSA. As DNA, the CDR3 is TGTGCCAGCAGCTTGGGACTAGCGGAAGTCAATGAGCAGTTCTTC. It encodes CASSLGLAEVNEQFF.

This clone appeared a few times. The V call is TRBV5-6, the J call TRBJ2-7; 14 positions agree with TRBD2. V was pared by 4 bases and J by 3 bases, with 9 bases of the junction left unmatched. The CDR3 spans 17 residues. Germline V lookup: CDR1 SGHDT, CDR2 YYEEEE. CDR3 nucleotide sequence: TGTGCCAGCAGCCTGCGACTAGCGGGAGGGGCGGGCTACGAGCAGTACTTC. It translates to CASSLRLAGGAGYEQYF.

This clone was counted between two and nine times. This rearrangement joins TRBV5-4 to TRBJ2-7; 9 positions agree with TRBD2. V lost 4 bases to trimming and J lost 0 bases; unmatched junction nucleotides: 8. This CDR3 is 16 amino acids long. Germline-derived CDR1 and CDR2 are SGHNT and YYREEE (reference sequence). CDR3 sequence (DNA): TGTGCCAGCAGCCAAGAGATGACTAGCGGCTCCTACGAGCAGTACTTC. Translation: CASSQEMTSGSYEQYF.

This clone was counted a few times. J is TRBJ1-6 and V is TRBV12-5; D may be TRBD1 (6 bases). In germline, CDR1 is LGHNT, CDR2 FRNRAP. This CDR3 comprises 14 residues. Trimming shortened V by 5 bases and J by 8 bases, and 13 bases separated the two germline ends. This CDR3 is CASGPRDTHSPLHF. As DNA, the CDR3 is TGTGCTAGTGGTCCCCGGGACACTCATTCACCCCTCCACTTT.

The chain recombines TRBV6-1 with TRBJ2-2; a possible D gene is TRBD2 (6 bases). From germline, CDR1 is MNHNS and CDR2 SASEGT. V was cut by 2 bases and J by 9 bases, with 13 bases left in between. The CDR3 has 14 amino acids. CDR3 bases: TGTGCCAGCAGTGAAAGCGCGGGGCTTTGGGAGCTGTTTTTT. It encodes CASSESAGLWELFF.

This sequence joins TRBV27 and TRBJ1-5, with D possibly being TRBD1 (6 bases). The CDR3 totals 13 residues. Germline V gene data show CDR1 as MNHEY and CDR2 as SMNVEV (reference sequence). The V end was cut by 5 bases, the J end by 4 bases, with 9 bases between. In DNA form, the CDR3 reads TGTGCCAGCAGTGACACAGGGAATCAGCCCCAGCATTTT. Encoded protein: CASSDTGNQPQHF.

V and J are TRBV7-8 and TRBJ1-5; D is perhaps TRBD1 (5 bases). The V and J ends lost 5 bases and 4 bases respectively, with 15 bases between them. The CDR3 consists of 15 residues. The germline V gene has CDR1 SGHVS and CDR2 FQNEAQ. The CDR3 region is CASSQIGHINQPQHF. As DNA, the CDR3 is TGTGCCAGCAGCCAGATAGGACACATTAATCAGCCCCAGCATTTT. Combining the CDR3 with reference TRBV7-8 and TRBJ1-5 gives the whole variable domain GAGVSQSPRYKVAKRGQDVALRCDPISGHVSLFWYQQALGQGPEFLTYFQNEAQLDKSGLPSDRFFAERPEGSVSTLKIQRTQQEDSAVYLCASSQIGHINQPQHFGDGTRLSIL.